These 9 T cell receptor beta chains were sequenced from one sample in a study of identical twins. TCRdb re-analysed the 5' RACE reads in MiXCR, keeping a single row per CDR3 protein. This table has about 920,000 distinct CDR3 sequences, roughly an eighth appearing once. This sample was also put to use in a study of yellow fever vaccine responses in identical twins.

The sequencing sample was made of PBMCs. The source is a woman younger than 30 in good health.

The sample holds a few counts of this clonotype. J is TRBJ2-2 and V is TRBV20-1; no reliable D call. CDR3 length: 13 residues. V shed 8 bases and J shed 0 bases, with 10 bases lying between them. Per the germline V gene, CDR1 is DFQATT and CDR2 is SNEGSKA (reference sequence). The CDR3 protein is CSPQNTNTGELFF. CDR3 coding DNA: TGCAGTCCCCAGAATACGAACACCGGGGAGCTGTTTTTT.

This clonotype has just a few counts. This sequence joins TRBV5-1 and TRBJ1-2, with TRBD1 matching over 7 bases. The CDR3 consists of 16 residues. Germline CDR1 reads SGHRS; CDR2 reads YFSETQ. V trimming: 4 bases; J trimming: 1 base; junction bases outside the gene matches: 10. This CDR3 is CASSLGTGESNYGYTF. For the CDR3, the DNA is TGCGCCAGCAGCCTAGGAACAGGGGAGAGTAACTATGGCTACACCTTC.

DNA of the CDR3: TGTGCCAGCAGCTTAGTCCCGGGACAGGGATCTACGGGTGAGCAGTTCTTC. Its protein is CASSLVPGQGSTGEQFF. The rearrangement joins TRBV7-6 to TRBJ2-1; 9 bases are a match to TRBD1. CDR3 length equals 17 residues. After removal of 1 base from V and 9 bases from J, the junction contained 13 bases not matched to a gene. CDR1 is SGHVS, CDR2 FNYEAQ, per germline.

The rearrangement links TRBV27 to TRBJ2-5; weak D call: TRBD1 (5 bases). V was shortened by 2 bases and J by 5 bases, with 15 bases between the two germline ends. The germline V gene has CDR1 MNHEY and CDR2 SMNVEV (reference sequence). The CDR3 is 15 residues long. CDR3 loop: CASSLTGRTWETQYF. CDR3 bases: TGTGCCAGCAGTTTAACAGGTCGCACGTGGGAGACCCAGTACTTC.

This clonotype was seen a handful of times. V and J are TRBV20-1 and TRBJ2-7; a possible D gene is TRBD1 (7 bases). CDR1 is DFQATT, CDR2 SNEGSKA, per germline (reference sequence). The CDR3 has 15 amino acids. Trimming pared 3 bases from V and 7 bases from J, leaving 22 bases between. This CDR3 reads CSASPRGTASGEQYV. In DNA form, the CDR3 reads TGCAGTGCTAGCCCCCGGGGGACAGCGAGCGGGGAGCAGTACGTC.

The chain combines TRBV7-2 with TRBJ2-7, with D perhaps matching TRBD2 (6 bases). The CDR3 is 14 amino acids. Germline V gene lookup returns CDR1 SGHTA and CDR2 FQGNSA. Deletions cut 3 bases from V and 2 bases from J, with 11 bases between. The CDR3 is CASSFGPGAYEQYF. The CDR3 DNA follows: TGTGCCAGCAGCTTTGGACCGGGGGCCTACGAGCAGTACTTC. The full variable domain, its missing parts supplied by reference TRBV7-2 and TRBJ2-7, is GAGVSQSPSNKVTEKGKDVELRCDPISGHTALYWYRQSLGQGLEFLIYFQGNSAPDKSGLPSDRFSAERTGGSVSTLTIQRTQQEDSAVYLCASSFGPGAYEQYFGPGTRLTVT.

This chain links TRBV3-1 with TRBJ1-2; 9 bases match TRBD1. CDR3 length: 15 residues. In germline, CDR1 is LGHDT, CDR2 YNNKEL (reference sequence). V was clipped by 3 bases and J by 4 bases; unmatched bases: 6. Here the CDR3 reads CASSHAGQGIYGYTF. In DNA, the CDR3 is TGTGCCAGCAGCCATGCTGGACAGGGGATCTATGGCTACACCTTC. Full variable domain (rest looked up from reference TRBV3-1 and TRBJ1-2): DTAVSQTPKYLVTQMGNDKSIKCEQNLGHDTMYWYKQDSKKFLKIMFSYNNKELIINETVPNRFSPKSPDKAHLNLHINSLELGDSAVYFCASSHAGQGIYGYTFGSGTRLTVV.

The CDR3 nucleotides read TGTGCCATCAGTGAGGTAGAAGTGAGGGAGCAGTTCTTC. Translated: CAISEVEVREQFF. The chain couples TRBV10-3 to TRBJ2-1; D call uncertain. Between the trimmed V and J ends, which lost 2 bases and 10 bases, there was a span of 12 bases. There are 13 residues in the CDR3. In germline, CDR1 is ENHRY, CDR2 SYGVKD.

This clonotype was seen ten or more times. The chain's CDR3 is CASRKGLAGYTDTQYF. CDR3 sequence (DNA): TGTGCCAGCAGAAAGGGACTAGCGGGCTACACAGATACGCAGTATTTT. The V gene is TRBV6-1, the J gene TRBJ2-3; 12 nucleotides match TRBD2. Per the germline V gene, CDR1 is MNHNS and CDR2 is SASEGT. CDR3 length equals 16 residues. V shed 6 bases and J 2 bases; nucleotides not matched to a gene: 6.